This entry lists 29 T cell receptor beta chains sequenced from one sample in a study of blood T cell repertoires in COVID-19. Repertoires were generated with immunoSEQ multiplex PCR, while TCRdb's copy carries only in-frame clones and drops some. This table has roughly 68,000 clones, approximately 82% appearing once. The sample taken for sequencing was peripheral blood. These receptor sequences come from an elderly woman with acute or convalescent COVID-19.

V and J are TRBV12-5 and TRBJ2-1; D not resolved. The CDR3 runs to 11 residues. Trimming pared 2 bases from V and 8 bases from J, leaving 4 bases between. Germline values: CDR1 LGHNT, CDR2 FRNRAP. The CDR3 DNA is TGTGCTAGTGGTTTGCGCGATGAGCAGTTCTTC. It is translated as CASGLRDEQFF.

This clone occurred a few times. The rearrangement uses TRBV5-6 and TRBJ1-5; TRBD1 aligns across 7 bases. CDR3 length: 14 amino acids. Germline V gives CDR1 SGHDT, CDR2 YYEEEE. J lost 1 base, V lost 2 bases, and 0 bases had no gene match. CDR3 in amino acids: CASSFRGSNQPQHF. CDR3 sequence (DNA): TGTGCCAGCAGCTTCAGGGGGAGCAATCAGCCCCAGCATTTT.

In this sample, this clone turned up a few times. The chain couples TRBV6-2 or TRBV6-3 to TRBJ1-6, with D possibly TRBD1 on 6 matching bases. The germline gives CDR1 MNHEY, CDR2 SVGEGT. V lost 6 bases to trimming and J lost 9 bases, with 15 bases between them. This CDR3 contains 14 residues. The CDR3 region has the DNA TGTGCCAGCAGCCCGGGACATGGCCTTTCACCCCTCCACTTT. It codes for CASSPGHGLSPLHF.

The V call is TRBV10-3, the J call TRBJ2-7, with TRBD1 matching 10 bases. J lost 6 bases, V lost 7 bases, and 15 bases had no gene match. CDR1 and CDR2 from the germline V gene are ENHRY and SYGVKD. The CDR3 spans 16 residues. The chain's CDR3 is CAIMSVRTGGSGEQYF. CDR3 nucleotides: TGTGCCATCATGAGTGTTCGGACAGGGGGAAGTGGCGAGCAGTACTTC.

V usage is TRBV6-2 or TRBV6-3 and J usage is TRBJ2-5; TRBD2 agrees at 9 bases. The ends lost 2 bases at V and 6 bases at J; junction bases unmatched: 13. The length of the CDR3 is 17 residues. In germline, CDR1 is MNHEY, CDR2 SVGEGT. The CDR3 loop reads CASSYTGGGAHLKTQYF. The CDR3 DNA follows: TGTGCCAGCAGTTACACAGGCGGGGGGGCCCACCTAAAGACCCAGTACTTC.

V usage is TRBV7-9 and J usage is TRBJ2-1; D gene ambiguous. This CDR3 contains 12 residues. Looked up from germline, CDR1 is SEHNR and CDR2 is FQNEAQ (reference sequence). V was trimmed by 3 bases and J by 7 bases, leaving 7 bases between them. The CDR3 sequence is CASSFGSNEQFF. In DNA, the CDR3 is TGTGCCAGCAGCTTTGGCTCAAATGAGCAGTTCTTC.

This chain uses TRBV10-3 with TRBJ1-6, with 8 bases lining up with TRBD1. V gave up 2 bases and J gave up 10 bases; unmatched junction bases: 19. The CDR3 sequence is 19 residues long. Germline V CDR1 and CDR2: ENHRY, SYGVKD. CDR3 protein: CAISEKGVLRQGNESPLHF. CDR3 nucleotide sequence: TGTGCCATCAGTGAGAAGGGGGTCCTGCGACAGGGGAATGAGTCACCCCTCCACTTT.

V is TRBV2 and J is TRBJ2-3; TRBD2 is a possible D gene (7 bases). CDR3 size: 15 residues. CDR1 SNHLY and CDR2 FYNNEI come from the germline V gene. V was shortened by 6 bases and J by 2 bases, with 15 bases between the two germline ends. CDR3 nucleotide sequence: TGTGCCAGCAGGAAGGGGGGGAGGATCACAGATACGCAGTATTTT. Translation: CASRKGGRITDTQYF.

The rearrangement uses TRBV5-1 and TRBJ2-7, with D possibly TRBD1 on 5 matching bases. The CDR3 totals 14 residues. Germline V gene sequence: CDR1 SGHRS, CDR2 YFSETQ. The V end was cut by 0 bases, the J end by 9 bases, with 16 bases between. CDR3 in DNA: TGCGCCAGCAGCTTGGCCGAGACAGCTACCGGGCAGTACTTC. Amino acids: CASSLAETATGQYF.

V and J are TRBV19 and TRBJ2-5; 7 bases agree with TRBD1. Germline V gene data show CDR1 as LNHDA and CDR2 as SQIVND (reference sequence). CDR3 length: 15 residues. V lost 3 bases and J lost 1; bases outside the gene matches: 5. The CDR3 here is CASSIWDSLQETQYF. The CDR3 DNA reads as TGTGCCAGTAGTATTTGGGACAGCCTCCAAGAGACCCAGTACTTC.

The CDR3 region is CASSSLSGTGVKEETQYF. CDR3 coding DNA: TGTGCCAGCAGCTCCCTGTCCGGGACAGGGGTGAAGGAAGAGACCCAGTACTTC. V gene TRBV7-9 combines with J gene TRBJ2-5; 10 nucleotides line up with TRBD1. Germline assignment: CDR1 SEHNR and CDR2 FQNEAQ (reference sequence). The V and J ends lost 4 bases and 3 bases, in that order; junction bases with no gene match: 14. The CDR3 loop spans 18 amino acids.

The V gene is TRBV3-1 (or the pseudogene TRBV3-2), the J gene TRBJ2-3; 12 positions match TRBD2. V lost 2 bases, J lost 2 bases, and 2 bases stayed unmatched. This CDR3 comprises 16 residues. From germline, CDR1 is LGHDT and CDR2 YNNKEL (reference sequence). The CDR3 is CASSQLAGGNTDTQYF. Written as DNA, the CDR3 is TGTGCCAGCAGCCAACTAGCGGGAGGGAACACAGATACGCAGTATTTT.

The chain carries TRBV29-1 and TRBJ2-2; 7 positions match TRBD2. V gave up 0 bases and J gave up 7 bases; unmatched junction bases: 8. This CDR3 is built from 15 residues. Per the germline V gene, CDR1 is SQVTM and CDR2 is ANQGSEA. The CDR3 DNA reads TGCAGCGTTGAAGAAAGGACGGGAGGTTTCGGGGAGCTGTTTTTT. Amino acid sequence: CSVEERTGGFGELFF.

The genes are TRBV2 and TRBJ2-5, with a tentative D call TRBD2 (7 bases). Germline assignment: CDR1 SNHLY and CDR2 FYNNEI. The CDR3 length is 14 residues. V was trimmed by 7 bases and J by 5 bases, leaving 17 bases between them. For the CDR3, the DNA is TGTGCCAGCAACAAGATCGGGGGGCCGGAGACCCAGTACTTC. Translation gives CASNKIGGPETQYF.

The rearrangement joins TRBV5-1 to TRBJ2-4, with D hard to call. Germline-derived CDR1 and CDR2 are SGHRS and YFSETQ. Trimming stripped 0 bases from V and 6 bases from J, with 13 bases between. The CDR3 extends over 15 amino acids. Here the CDR3 reads CASSLGQAVGNIQYF. In nucleotides, the CDR3 is TGCGCCAGCAGCTTGGGGCAGGCCGTCGGAAACATTCAGTACTTC.

This clone was detected only a few times. V gene TRBV7-9 combines with J gene TRBJ2-4, with D perhaps TRBD2 (5 bases). The CDR3 extends over 16 amino acids. Trimming removed 5 bases at V and 1 base at J, with 15 bases between. Germline-derived CDR1 and CDR2 are SEHNR and FQNEAQ (reference sequence). CDR3 region: CASSPREGRAKNIQYF. The CDR3 bases are TGTGCCAGCAGCCCACGAGAGGGAAGGGCCAAAAACATTCAGTACTTC. The complete variable domain, with remaining parts taken from reference TRBV7-9 and TRBJ2-4, reads DTGVSQNPRHKITKRGQNVTFRCDPISEHNRLYWYRQTLGQGPEFLTYFQNEAQLEKSRLLSDRFSAERPKGSFSTLEIQRTEQGDSAMYLCASSPREGRAKNIQYFGAGTRLSVL.

The chain uses TRBV5-4 and TRBJ1-1; the D gene is possibly TRBD1 (6 bases). The CDR3 contains 14 residues. V dropped 4 bases and J dropped 1 base, with 11 bases sitting between them. CDR1 and CDR2 from the germline V gene are SGHNT and YYREEE (reference sequence). For the CDR3, the DNA is TGTGCCAGCAGCAAGGGACATCAGAACACTGAAGCTTTCTTT. This encodes CASSKGHQNTEAFF.

Only one count was recorded for this clone. This chain uses TRBV29-1 with TRBJ2-3; tentatively, D is TRBD1 (6 bases). Per the germline V gene, CDR1 is SQVTM and CDR2 is ANQGSEA. V was trimmed by 4 bases and J by 2 bases, leaving 10 bases between them. The CDR3 covers 13 residues. CDR3 DNA sequence: TGCAGCGTTGCAGGGGCAACCACAGATACGCAGTATTTT. The encoded protein is CSVAGATTDTQYF.

The chain uses TRBV18 and TRBJ1-1, with D possibly being TRBD1 (6 bases). V was cut by 4 bases and J by 5 bases, with 11 bases left in between. This CDR3 has 13 residues. Germline CDR1 is KGHSH and CDR2 is LQKENI. The CDR3 region has the DNA TGTGCCAGCTCACAAACAGGGATGACTGAAGCTTTCTTT. Its translation: CASSQTGMTEAFF. Full variable domain (rest looked up from reference TRBV18 and TRBJ1-1): NAGVMQNPRHLVRRRGQEARLRCSPMKGHSHVYWYRQLPEEGLKFMVYLQKENIIDESGMPKERFSAEFPKEGPSILRIQQVVRGDSAAYFCASSQTGMTEAFFGQGTRLTVV.

This clone has just a few counts. The J gene is TRBJ2-7, the V gene TRBV7-2, with TRBD2 identical over 9 bases. J gave up 3 bases and V 1 base, and 16 bases lay outside the gene matches. The CDR3 has 19 amino acids. Germline V gene lookup returns CDR1 SGHTA and CDR2 FQGNSA. The CDR3 reads CASSLVVSSRSGGHYEQYF. CDR3 DNA: TGTGCCAGCAGCTTAGTCGTTTCGTCGCGTAGCGGGGGACACTACGAGCAGTACTTC.

The V call is TRBV3-1 (or the pseudogene TRBV3-2), the J call TRBJ1-4; D ambiguous. The CDR3 is 15 residues long. Per germline, CDR1 LGHDT and CDR2 YNNKEL (reference sequence). V lost 1 base and J lost 8, with 14 bases in between. The CDR3 region has the DNA TGTGCCAGCAGCCAAGCTAGAGGCGGCCCGGAAAAACTGTTTTTT. This encodes CASSQARGGPEKLFF.

This clone was seen only a few times. CDR3 sequence: CASSYQGLGNNEQFF. CDR3 coding DNA: TGTGCCAGCAGTTACCAGGGACTAGGTAACAATGAGCAGTTCTTC. The V and J genes are TRBV6-5 and TRBJ2-1; 8 nucleotides agree with TRBD2. The junction had 5 bases not matched to a gene; V was cut back by 2 bases and J by 5 bases. Germline V gives CDR1 MNHEY, CDR2 SVGAGI. The CDR3 extends over 15 amino acids.

The V call is TRBV19, the J call TRBJ1-5, with a tentative D call TRBD1 (5 bases). Trimming removed 6 bases from V and 0 bases from J, with 9 bases in between. CDR1 and CDR2 (germline): LNHDA, SQIVND (reference sequence). The CDR3 runs 14 residues. In DNA, the CDR3 is TGTGCCAGTAGAAGGGGTAATAGCAATCAGCCCCAGCATTTT. Its protein is CASRRGNSNQPQHF. The full variable domain, with the rest looked up from reference TRBV19 and TRBJ1-5, is DGGITQSPKYLFRKEGQNVTLSCEQNLNHDAMYWYRQDPGQGLRLIYYSQIVNDFQKGDIAEGYSVSREKKESFPLTVTSAQKNPTAFYLCASRRGNSNQPQHFGDGTRLSIL.

The chain has TRBV5-4 and TRBJ2-5; the D is unclear. The V end was cut by 4 bases, the J end by 0 bases, with 10 bases between. Germline V CDR1 and CDR2: SGHNT, YYREEE (reference sequence). This CDR3 region has 14 residues. The CDR3 nucleotides read TGTGCCAGCAGCATGGATTCTGACCAAGAGACCCAGTACTTC. Residues: CASSMDSDQETQYF.

CDR3 region: CASTSGPTGELFF. The CDR3, as DNA: TGTGCCAGCACTTCTGGGCCCACCGGGGAGCTGTTTTTT. The rearrangement uses TRBV28 and TRBJ2-2; no firm D call. The CDR3 is 13 residues long. With 7 bases removed from V and 4 bases from J, the gap between germline ends came to 10 bases. Per the germline V gene, CDR1 is MDHEN and CDR2 is SYDVKM. The full variable domain, with the rest looked up from reference TRBV28 and TRBJ2-2, is DVKVTQSSRYLVKRTGEKVFLECVQDMDHENMFWYRQDPGLGLRLIYFSYDVKMKEKGDIPEGYSVSREKKERFSLILESASTNQTSMYLCASTSGPTGELFFGEGSRLTVL.

The CDR3 region is CASSEVAGDLGGYTF. The CDR3 region has the DNA TGTGCCAGCAGTGAAGTCGCGGGGGACCTTGGCGGCTACACCTTC. The rearrangement uses TRBV2 and TRBJ1-2, with a weak D call TRBD1 (5 bases). V gave up 1 base and J gave up 8 bases, with 17 bases separating them. Germline loops: CDR1 SNHLY, CDR2 FYNNEI. This CDR3 has 15 amino acids.

V gene TRBV6-5 combines with J gene TRBJ1-1, with a tentative D call TRBD1 (6 bases). In germline, CDR1 is MNHEY, CDR2 SVGAGI. Trimming took 5 bases from V and 4 from J, leaving 11 bases between them. The CDR3 loop spans 13 amino acids. The CDR3 DNA sequence: TGTGCCAGCAGTACGCAAGGGGGCACTGAAGCTTTCTTT. Its translation: CASSTQGGTEAFF.

The chain has TRBV29-1 and TRBJ1-1, with 9 bases fitting TRBD1. There are 15 residues in the CDR3. CDR1 SQVTM and CDR2 ANQGSEA come from the germline V gene. After removal of 6 bases from V and 5 bases from J, the junction contained 13 bases not matched to a gene. The CDR3 loop is CSVEYYRGRETEAFF. DNA for the CDR3: TGCAGCGTAGAGTACTACAGGGGGCGGGAGACTGAAGCTTTCTTT.

The genes are TRBV5-1 and TRBJ1-4, with unresolved D. The V and J ends lost 0 bases and 15 bases respectively, with 12 bases between them. In germline, CDR1 is SGHRS, CDR2 YFSETQ. This CDR3 has 12 amino acids. Here the CDR3 reads CASSLGEGRVFF. The CDR3 bases are TGCGCCAGCAGCTTGGGAGAGGGAAGGGTGTTTTTT. The full variable domain, completed using reference TRBV5-1 and TRBJ1-4, is KAGVTQTPRYLIKTRGQQVTLSCSPISGHRSVSWYQQTPGQGLQFLFEYFSETQRNKGNFPGRFSGRQFSNSRSEMNVSTLELGDSALYLCASSLGEGRVFFGSGTQLSVL.